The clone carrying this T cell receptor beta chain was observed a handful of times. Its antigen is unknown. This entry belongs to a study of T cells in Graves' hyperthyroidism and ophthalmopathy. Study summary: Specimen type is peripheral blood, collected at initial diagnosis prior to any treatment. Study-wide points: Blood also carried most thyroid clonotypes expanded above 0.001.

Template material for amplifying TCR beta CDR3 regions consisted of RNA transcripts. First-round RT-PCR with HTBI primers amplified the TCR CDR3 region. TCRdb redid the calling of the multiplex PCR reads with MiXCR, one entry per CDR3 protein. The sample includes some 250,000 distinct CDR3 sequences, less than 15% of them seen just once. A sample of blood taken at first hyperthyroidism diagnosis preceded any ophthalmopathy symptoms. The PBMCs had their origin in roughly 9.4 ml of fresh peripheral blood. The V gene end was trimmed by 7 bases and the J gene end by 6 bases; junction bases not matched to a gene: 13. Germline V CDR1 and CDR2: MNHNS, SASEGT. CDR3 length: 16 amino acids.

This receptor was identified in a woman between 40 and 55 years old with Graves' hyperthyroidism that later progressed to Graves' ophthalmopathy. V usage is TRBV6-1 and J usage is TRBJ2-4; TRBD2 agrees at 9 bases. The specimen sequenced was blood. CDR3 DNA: TGTGCCAGCACCTCACCCCGGGCGGGAGGGCCAAACATTCAGTACTTC. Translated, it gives CASTSPRAGGPNIQYF.